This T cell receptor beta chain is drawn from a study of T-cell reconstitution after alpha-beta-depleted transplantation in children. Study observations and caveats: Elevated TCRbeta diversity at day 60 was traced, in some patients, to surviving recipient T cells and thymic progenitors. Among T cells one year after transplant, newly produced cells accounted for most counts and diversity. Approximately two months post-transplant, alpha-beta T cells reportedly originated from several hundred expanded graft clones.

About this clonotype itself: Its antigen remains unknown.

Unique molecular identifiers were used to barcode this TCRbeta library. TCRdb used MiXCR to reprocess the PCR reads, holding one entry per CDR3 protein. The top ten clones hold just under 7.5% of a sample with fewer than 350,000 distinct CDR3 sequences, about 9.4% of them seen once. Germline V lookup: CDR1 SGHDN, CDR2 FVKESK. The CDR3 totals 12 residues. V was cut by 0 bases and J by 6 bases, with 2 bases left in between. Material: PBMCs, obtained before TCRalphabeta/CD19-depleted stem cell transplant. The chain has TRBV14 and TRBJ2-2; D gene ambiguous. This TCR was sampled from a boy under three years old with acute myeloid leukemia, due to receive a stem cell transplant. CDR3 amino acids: CASSQDAGELFF. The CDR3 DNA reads TGTGCCAGCAGCCAAGACGCCGGGGAGCTGTTTTTT.